This TCR beta chain was captured in a study of cytomegalovirus exposure and HLA in healthy donors. Vbeta (60) and Jbeta (13) primers were used in the PCR. Authors' methods: Later analysis identified tens of millions of unique TCR beta chains, approximately 11 million shared. Data came from immunoSEQ multiplex PCR; TCRdb stores just in-frame clones and leaves some out. The D gene and trimming were derived from the DNA, and the V and J assignments and clone size from that table. The data contain over 150,000 clones, 80% of them singletons. This CDR3 region has 12 residues. Trimming removed 6 bases from V and 8 bases from J, with 11 bases in between. Germline CDR1 SNHLY, CDR2 FYNNEI. Whole-study results and caveats: When analyzed later, the rates of TCR association showed variation by HLA locus, with DRB1 the most and HLA-C the fewest. A later analysis found common viral pathogens apparently linked to several of the most significant clusters. Investigators reported around 150 TCR beta chains as tied to cytomegalovirus.

Concerning this clone: The target antigen is unknown.

Sequenced sample: PBMCs. This chain links TRBV2 with TRBJ2-1; possible D gene TRBD2, 6 bases. This TCR derives from a man younger than 45 in good health and CMV-seropositive. CDR3 DNA sequence: TGTGCCAGCAGAGCCGGGAGCCATGAGCAGTTCTTC. Translation gives CASRAGSHEQFF.